The 16 T cell receptor beta chains in this list originate from one sample, sequenced in a study of T cell repertoires in cytomegalovirus infection. TCRdb analysed the reads with MiXCR anew, one entry per CDR3 protein. The table lists 700,000 to 950,000 distinct CDR3 sequences, around a third of them singletons, with roughly an eighth in the top ten. These receptors' antigens are unknown. This sample comprised cultured CD8+ T cells from PBMCs, obtained from culture after CMV antigen stimulation. Receptors were obtained from a human donor in good health (CMV status not recorded). Some clones in this sample may be carry-over from other donors' samples.

At least ten counts were recorded for this clonotype. The rearrangement joins TRBV7-8 to TRBJ2-5; TRBD1 aligns across 8 bases. Losses at the gene ends were 5 bases for V and 4 bases for J; bases not matched to a gene: 15. Germline lookup yields CDR1 SGHVS and CDR2 FQNEAQ. The CDR3 spans 17 residues. The CDR3 spells CASSPRRQGASVETQYF. As DNA, the CDR3 is TGTGCCAGCAGCCCCCGGAGGCAGGGGGCTTCAGTAGAGACCCAGTACTTC.

In this sample, this clonotype turned up a few times. This chain uses TRBV5-1 with TRBJ2-3; TRBD2 matches at 9 bases. J lost 4 bases, V lost 5 bases, and 8 bases had no gene match. CDR3 length: 15 amino acids. CDR1 and CDR2 from the germline V gene are SGHRS and YFSETQ. The CDR3 DNA follows: TGCGCCAGCAGACGAGCGGGGGGTGTGGCAGATACGCAGTATTTT. Translating gives CASRRAGGVADTQYF.

This clonotype has a handful of counts. The rearrangement links TRBV27 to TRBJ1-1; D perhaps matches TRBD1 (6 bases). V was pared by 1 base and J by 8 bases, with 11 bases between. The CDR3 runs 13 residues. Germline V gene lookup returns CDR1 MNHEY and CDR2 SMNVEV (reference sequence). Here the CDR3 DNA reads TGTGCCAGCAGTTTATTTGGGGGCGCGGAAGCTTTCTTT. Its translation is CASSLFGGAEAFF.

The chain couples TRBV4-2 to TRBJ2-2; 9 positions agree with TRBD2. J was trimmed by 5 bases and V by 0 bases; bases with no gene match: 7. The germline V gene encodes CDR1 LGHNA and CDR2 YNFKEQ. The CDR3 covers 17 residues. The DNA of the CDR3 is TGTGCCAGCAGCCAAGATCCCCCTAGCGGGGCTACCGGGGAGCTGTTTTTT. It yields the protein CASSQDPPSGATGELFF.

The chain links TRBV20-1 to TRBJ2-1, with D possibly matching TRBD1 (7 bases). Germline V gene lookup returns CDR1 DFQATT and CDR2 SNEGSKA (reference sequence). The germline V and J ends were trimmed by 6 bases and 2 bases, with 23 bases remaining between them. This CDR3 contains 17 residues. CDR3 sequence reads: CSAPTSGVQGPYNEQFF. The CDR3 DNA sequence: TGCAGTGCGCCGACGTCGGGGGTACAGGGGCCCTACAATGAGCAGTTCTTC.

This chain links TRBV27 with TRBJ1-1, with D maybe TRBD1 (5 bases). Germline CDR1 is MNHEY and CDR2 is SMNVEV (reference sequence). Trimming stripped 3 bases from V and 1 base from J, with 12 bases between. CDR3 length: 15 residues. The CDR3, as DNA: TGTGCCAGCAGTTTTTCCCCCAGGGCGAACACTGAAGCTTTCTTT. Its protein is CASSFSPRANTEAFF.

The J gene is TRBJ2-1, the V gene TRBV24-1; TRBD1 matches 7 bases. The CDR3 spans 16 residues. Germline lookup yields CDR1 KGHDR and CDR2 SFDVKD. J was trimmed by 5 bases and V by 4 bases; bases with no gene match: 10. CDR3 loop: CATSDRDSVAHNEQFF. Here the CDR3 DNA reads TGTGCCACCAGTGACCGGGACAGCGTCGCACACAATGAGCAGTTCTTC.

At least ten counts were recorded for this clonotype. J is TRBJ1-6 and V is TRBV7-9, with TRBD1 matching over 8 bases. J lost 9 bases, V lost 3 bases, and 7 bases had no gene match. CDR3 length equals 15 residues. Germline V gives CDR1 SEHNR, CDR2 FQNEAQ (reference sequence). Written as DNA, the CDR3 is TGTGCCAGCAGCTTCCCGGGACAGGAGGGTTCACCCCTCCACTTT. As protein: CASSFPGQEGSPLHF.

The CDR3 DNA reads TGTGCCAGCAGCCACTCAGGACTAGCGGGGGGTAATAGGGCCAAAAACATTCAGTACTTC. It specifies CASSHSGLAGGNRAKNIQYF. The chain is built from TRBV3-1 and TRBJ2-4, with 14 bases lining up with TRBD2. The CDR3 spans 20 residues. Germline trimming cut 3 bases from V and 1 base from J; bases unmatched to any gene: 11. Looked up from germline, CDR1 is LGHDT and CDR2 is YNNKEL (reference sequence). Filled out from reference TRBV3-1 and TRBJ2-4, the complete variable domain reads DTAVSQTPKYLVTQMGNDKSIKCEQNLGHDTMYWYKQDSKKFLKIMFSYNNKELIINETVPNRFSPKSPDKAHLNLHINSLELGDSAVYFCASSHSGLAGGNRAKNIQYFGAGTRLSVL.

The rearrangement joins TRBV28 to TRBJ2-7; 9 positions agree with TRBD1. V was clipped by 5 bases and J by 2 bases; unmatched bases: 10. The CDR3 consists of 16 residues. Germline loops: CDR1 MDHEN, CDR2 SYDVKM. For the CDR3, the DNA is TGTGCCAGCAGTCCAAGGGACAGGGTGAGGCCCTACGAGCAGTACGTC. Its translation is CASSPRDRVRPYEQYV.

This clonotype occurred a few times. This chain uses TRBV6-1 with TRBJ2-3; D is perhaps TRBD1 or TRBD2 (6 bases each). Germline CDR1 MNHNS, CDR2 SASEGT. V lost 5 bases, J lost 6 bases, and 18 bases lay in between. This CDR3 comprises 15 residues. This CDR3 is CASSNLGGSKDTQYF. For the CDR3, the DNA is TGTGCCAGCAGTAACCTGGGGGGCTCGAAGGATACGCAGTATTTT.

This clonotype was counted only a few times. The V gene is TRBV7-6, the J gene TRBJ2-1; 8 bases fit TRBD2. CDR1 and CDR2 from the germline V gene are SGHVS and FNYEAQ. V lost 3 bases to trimming and J lost 5 bases; unmatched junction nucleotides: 3. CDR3 length equals 14 residues. CDR3 sequence: CASSFGGANNEQFF. DNA for the CDR3: TGTGCCAGCAGCTTCGGGGGGGCTAACAATGAGCAGTTCTTC. Full variable domain (rest looked up from reference TRBV7-6 and TRBJ2-1): GAGVSQSPRYKVTKRGQDVALRCDPISGHVSLYWYRQALGQGPEFLTYFNYEAQQDKSGLPNDRFSAERPEGSISTLTIQRTEQRDSAMYRCASSFGGANNEQFFGPGTRLTVL.

This chain connects TRBV19 to TRBJ2-1; TRBD2 agrees at 11 bases. J lost 7 bases, V lost 3 bases, and 5 bases had no gene match. CDR1 is LNHDA and CDR2 is SQIVND in the germline V gene (reference sequence). The CDR3 sequence is 15 residues long. CDR3 region: CASSIVSGGANEQFF. The CDR3 DNA is TGTGCCAGTAGTATCGTTAGCGGGGGGGCTAATGAGCAGTTCTTC.

The chain couples TRBV9 to TRBJ2-5; 10 positions agree with TRBD2. There are 15 residues in the CDR3. The V segment lost 2 bases and the J segment 4 bases; nucleotides outside the gene matches: 5. Germline V gene sequence: CDR1 SGDLS, CDR2 YYNGEE. The CDR3 sequence: CASSVSGGSGETQYF. The DNA of the CDR3 is TGTGCCAGCAGCGTTAGCGGGGGGTCCGGAGAGACCCAGTACTTC.

Of note for this clonotype: A read error may account for a junction end that differs from germline. The genes are TRBV5-5 and TRBJ1-1; possible D gene TRBD1, 6 bases. The CDR3 covers 13 residues. Germline loops: CDR1 SGHKS, CDR2 YYEKEE (reference sequence). CDR3 sequence reads: CANSPGHRDEAFF. In nucleotides, the CDR3 is TGTGCCAACAGCCCAGGCCACAGGGACGAAGCTTTCTTT.

The chain has TRBV27 and TRBJ2-2; D unresolved. The germline V and J ends were trimmed by 0 bases and 4 bases, with 12 bases remaining between them. The CDR3 is 16 residues long. Germline V gives CDR1 MNHEY, CDR2 SMNVEV (reference sequence). Written as DNA, the CDR3 is TGTGCCAGCAGTTTATCGAAGGCCACAATCACCGGGGAGCTGTTTTTT. Its translation is CASSLSKATITGELFF.